A selection of T cell receptor beta chains follows, all from one sample in a study of blood T cell repertoires in COVID-19. TCRdb's copy holds only in-frame clones and misses some; the assay was immunoSEQ multiplex PCR. The sample has approximately 190,000 clones, about 83% seen once; the top ten hold under 4%. Sequencing was done on a sample of PBMCs or T cells enriched from blood (not recorded which). The source of these receptors is a woman between 25 and 40 years old who had been exposed to COVID-19. Each CDR3 is given with its conserved first and last residue. A D gene is named only where the DNA matches it firmly. Rows may omit the clone size; those that give it use once, few, many or a size class.

D,V,J,size,CDR3,DNA
TRBD2,TRBV12-5,TRBJ2-1,NA,CASGLVGLAGGNEQFF,TGTGCTAGTGGTTTGGTAGGACTAGCGGGGGGGAATGAGCAGTTCTTC
NA,TRBV2,TRBJ1-4,NA,CASSTGRTNEKLFF,TGTGCCAGCAGTACAGGGAGAACTAATGAAAAACTGTTTTTT
NA,TRBV2,TRBJ1-2,NA,CASKEGTHGYTF,TGTGCCAGCAAGGAGGGGACCCATGGCTACACCTTC
NA,TRBV5-1,TRBJ1-2,NA,CASSLDSSNYGYTF,TGCGCCAGCAGCTTGGACAGCTCTAACTATGGCTACACCTTC
NA,TRBV13,TRBJ2-5,NA,CASSLYGTQETQYF,TGTGCCAGCAGCTTATATGGTACTCAAGAGACCCAGTACTTC
NA,TRBV7-8,TRBJ1-2,NA,CASSLERGGYTF,TGTGCCAGCAGCTTAGAGCGGGGTGGCTACACCTTC
NA,TRBV3-1/TRBV3-2,TRBJ1-4,NA,CASSLSEVPEKLFF,TGTGCCAGCAGCCTTAGTGAAGTACCCGAAAAACTGTTTTTT
NA,TRBV6-2/TRBV6-3,TRBJ2-5,many,CASSINFNQETQYF,TGTGCCAGCAGTATTAACTTCAATCAAGAGACCCAGTACTTC
NA,TRBV10-2,TRBJ1-1,once,CASSESIPGGYTEAFF,TGCGCCAGCAGTGAGTCGATTCCGGGAGGCTACACTGAAGCTTTCTTT
NA,TRBV18,TRBJ2-1,once,CASSPPTGSASSYNEQFF,TGTGCCAGCTCACCACCTACAGGCTCGGCGAGCTCCTACAATGAGCAGTTCTTC
TRBD1,TRBV5-5,TRBJ2-7,few,CASSLVPGGSYEQYF,TGTGCCAGCAGCTTGGTCCCAGGGGGCTCCTACGAGCAGTACTTC
NA,TRBV6-5,TRBJ1-1,NA,CASSRTFANTEAFF,TGTGCCAGCAGTCGGACATTTGCGAACACTGAAGCTTTCTTT
TRBD2,TRBV19,TRBJ2-1,NA,CASSIDLLAGGEQFF,TGTGCCAGTAGTATAGATCTTCTAGCGGGGGGAGAGCAGTTCTTC
NA,TRBV2,TRBJ2-5,NA,CASSKNLQETQYF,TGTGCCAGCAGCAAGAACCTACAAGAGACCCAGTACTTC
NA,TRBV12-3/TRBV12-4,TRBJ2-2,NA,CASSFGAVGELFF,TGTGCCAGCAGTTTTGGAGCCGTCGGGGAGCTGTTTTTT
NA,TRBV12-3/TRBV12-4,TRBJ1-4,NA,CASSLQGVGKLFF,TGTGCCAGCAGTTTACAGGGCGTAGGGAAACTGTTTTTT
NA,TRBV21-1,TRBJ1-6,NA,CASSKIRVGHSPLHF,TGTGCCAGCAGCAAAATTCGAGTCGGTCATTCACCCCTCCACTTT
NA,TRBV29-1,TRBJ1-1,NA,CSVEPRGGYTEAFF,TGCAGCGTTGAACCGAGGGGGGGCTACACTGAAGCTTTCTTT
NA,TRBV4-2,TRBJ1-2,NA,CASSLPGGGPNYGYTF,TGTGCCAGCAGCTTACCTGGGGGGGGCCCAAACTATGGCTACACCTTC
NA,TRBV7-2,TRBJ2-1,NA,CASSFPGQLNEQFF,TGTGCCAGCAGTTTTCCCGGACAACTCAATGAGCAGTTCTTC
TRBD2,TRBV3-1/TRBV3-2,TRBJ2-7,NA,CASSQRGLAGYVLDEQYF,TGTGCCAGCAGCCAAAGAGGACTAGCGGGCTATGTTCTCGACGAGCAGTACTTC
TRBD2,TRBV2,TRBJ2-2,NA,CASRGGLAGGPGFGTGELFF,TGTGCCAGCAGAGGAGGACTAGCGGGGGGGCCAGGCTTTGGCACCGGGGAGCTGTTTTTT
TRBD1,TRBV6-5,TRBJ2-6,NA,CATNRGTGANVLTF,TGTGCCACCAACAGGGGGACTGGGGCCAACGTCCTGACTTTC
NA,TRBV2,TRBJ1-5,NA,CASSGRGGNQPQHF,TGTGCCAGCAGTGGGAGGGGGGGGAATCAGCCCCAGCATTTT
TRBD1,TRBV7-9,TRBJ1-2,once,CASSYTGDNYGYTF,TGTGCCAGCAGTTATACAGGGGATAACTATGGCTACACCTTC
NA,TRBV7-2,TRBJ1-1,NA,CASSPREGRNTEAFF,TGTGCCAGCAGCCCCCGGGAGGGGAGAAACACTGAAGCTTTCTTT